Below, 20 T cell receptor beta chains from the same sample are listed, as sequenced in a study of blood T cell repertoires in COVID-19. Data came from immunoSEQ multiplex PCR; TCRdb stores just in-frame clones and leaves some out. Altogether over 200,000 clones are present, approximately 90% being singletons, with the ten largest covering over 0.75%. Sequencing was performed on peripheral blood. These receptors were collected from a man aged 60 to 69 with COVID-19, enrolled during active disease.

This chain joins TRBV9 and TRBJ1-1; 7 bases line up with TRBD1. The CDR3 length is 15 residues. With V trimmed by 0 bases and J by 1 base, 3 bases remained unmatched. Germline loops: CDR1 SGDLS, CDR2 YYNGEE. CDR3 coding DNA: TGTGCCAGCAGCGTAGAGGGGGCGTGGAACACTGAAGCTTTCTTT. Its protein product is CASSVEGAWNTEAFF.

This rearrangement joins TRBV7-2 to TRBJ2-5; the match to TRBD2 covers 9 bases. Germline V gene lookup returns CDR1 SGHTA and CDR2 FQGNSA. The ends lost 5 bases at V and 7 bases at J; junction bases unmatched: 11. This CDR3 contains 15 residues. CDR3 region: CASSLGLAGPGTQYF. The CDR3 DNA follows: TGTGCCAGCAGCCTGGGGCTAGCGGGGCCCGGGACCCAGTACTTC.

The rearrangement links TRBV10-2 to TRBJ2-3; 13 bases are shared with TRBD2. Germline CDR1 WSHSY, CDR2 SAAADI. The CDR3 is 17 residues long. The junction had 4 bases not matched to a gene; V was cut back by 4 bases and J by 0 bases. Written as DNA, the CDR3 is TGCGCCAGCAGTGCCCCGGGACTAGCGGGGAGCACAGATACGCAGTATTTT. This encodes CASSAPGLAGSTDTQYF.

This sequence joins TRBV4-3 and TRBJ2-3; 16 bases line up with TRBD2. CDR3 length: 18 amino acids. CDR1 and CDR2 (germline): LGHNA, YSLEER. V gave up 1 base and J gave up 5 bases; unmatched junction bases: 6. CDR3 coding DNA: TGCGCCAGCAGCCAAGCGGGACTAGCGGGAGGGAGTGGAGATACGCAGTATTTT. It encodes CASSQAGLAGGSGDTQYF.

CDR3 residues: CASSRIGAKFSGANVLTF. The CDR3 nucleotides are TGTGCCAGCTCACGAATAGGAGCTAAGTTCTCTGGGGCCAACGTCCTGACTTTC. The chain combines TRBV18 with TRBJ2-6; no definite D call. The CDR3 has 18 residues. Trimming removed 4 bases at V and 0 bases at J, with 16 bases between. The germline V gene has CDR1 KGHSH and CDR2 LQKENI.

The chain recombines TRBV14 with TRBJ2-7; D possibly corresponds to TRBD2 (5 bases). Germline V CDR1 and CDR2: SGHDN, FVKESK. The CDR3 is made up of 14 amino acids. Trimming cost V 1 base and J 1 base, with 8 bases left between them. This chain's CDR3 is CASSQGGYSYEQYF. CDR3 nucleotides: TGTGCCAGCAGCCAAGGAGGGTATTCCTACGAGCAGTACTTC.

The chain joins TRBV29-1 to TRBJ1-6; the D is unclear. The CDR3 loop spans 13 amino acids. The ends were cut back, 5 bases at V and 7 bases at J, with 12 bases in the middle. Germline V gene sequence: CDR1 SQVTM, CDR2 ANQGSEA. For the CDR3, the DNA is TGCAGCGTTCCGCCTCAGAACAATTCACCCCTCCACTTT. As protein: CSVPPQNNSPLHF.

The CDR3 DNA sequence: TGTGCCAGCAGCCAATCGACAGGGTATGGCTACACCTTC. Translation: CASSQSTGYGYTF. The J gene is TRBJ1-2, the V gene TRBV16; 7 nucleotides match TRBD1. This CDR3 has 13 residues. V was pared by 0 bases and J by 5 bases, with 0 bases of the junction left unmatched. The V gene's germline CDR1 is KGHSY and CDR2 FQNENV.

The chain recombines TRBV6-6 with TRBJ1-5, with D tentatively TRBD1 (6 bases). The CDR3 is 16 residues long. Trimming shortened V by 2 bases and J by 2 bases, and 13 bases separated the two germline ends. Germline V lookup: CDR1 MNHNY, CDR2 SVGAGI (reference sequence). CDR3 loop: CASSYEVAGGNQPQHF. The CDR3 DNA is TGTGCCAGCAGTTACGAGGTGGCAGGGGGCAATCAGCCCCAGCATTTT.

The chain uses TRBV5-1 and TRBJ2-1; weak D call: TRBD1 (5 bases). V gave up 0 bases and J gave up 0 bases, with 7 bases separating them. This CDR3 comprises 15 residues. Germline V CDR1 and CDR2: SGHRS, YFSETQ. Here the CDR3 reads CASSLDGHSYNEQFF. The CDR3, as DNA: TGCGCCAGCAGCTTGGACGGACACTCCTACAATGAGCAGTTCTTC.

The rearrangement links TRBV10-3 to TRBJ2-1, with D tentatively TRBD1 (5 bases). Germline loops: CDR1 ENHRY, CDR2 SYGVKD. The CDR3 runs 15 residues. Trimming shortened V by 11 bases and J by 0 bases, and 17 bases separated the two germline ends. This CDR3 reads CASQGNPDSYNEQFF. The CDR3 DNA reads TGTGCCTCCCAGGGAAATCCCGACTCCTACAATGAGCAGTTCTTC.

CDR3 nucleotide sequence: TGTGCCAGCAGCCAAGACGGAGCATACTATGGCTACACCTTC. Protein sequence: CASSQDGAYYGYTF. V gene TRBV3-1 (or the pseudogene TRBV3-2) combines with J gene TRBJ1-2; D is undetermined. V shed 0 bases and J shed 3 bases, with 8 bases lying between them. The CDR3 runs to 14 residues. The germline gives CDR1 LGHDT, CDR2 YNNKEL (reference sequence).

The V gene is TRBV4-1, the J gene TRBJ2-5, with a weak D call TRBD1 (6 bases). The CDR3 loop spans 16 amino acids. Germline values: CDR1 MGHRA, CDR2 YSYEKL. Trimming removed 1 base from V and 3 bases from J, with 15 bases in between. The CDR3 region is CASSQATTGREETQYF. Written as DNA, the CDR3 is TGCGCCAGCAGCCAAGCCACTACAGGGCGGGAAGAGACCCAGTACTTC.

J is TRBJ1-6 and V is TRBV3-1 (or the pseudogene TRBV3-2); 7 bases fit TRBD1. The ends lost 6 bases at V and 8 bases at J; junction bases unmatched: 7. The CDR3 has 14 amino acids. Germline V gives CDR1 LGHDT, CDR2 YNNKEL (reference sequence). The CDR3 DNA is TGTGCCAGCAGTCCGGGACAGCAGGATTCACCCCTCCACTTT. The encoded protein is CASSPGQQDSPLHF.

This clone occurred once. The chain joins TRBV4-1 to TRBJ2-5; 13 nucleotides agree with TRBD2. The CDR3 has 21 residues. The germline V gene encodes CDR1 MGHRA and CDR2 YSYEKL. V shed 3 bases and J 5 bases; nucleotides not matched to a gene: 21. CDR3: CASSHGKPGLAGMVRPETQYF. The CDR3 nucleotides read TGCGCCAGCAGCCATGGAAAACCGGGACTAGCGGGAATGGTGCGACCGGAGACCCAGTACTTC.

V is TRBV7-6 and J is TRBJ2-5; D unclear. Germline V gene sequence: CDR1 SGHVS, CDR2 FNYEAQ. V lost 5 bases and J lost 2, with 12 bases in between. The CDR3 loop spans 14 amino acids. The CDR3 nucleotides read TGTGCCAGCAGCCGCAGTGGGCGTCAAGAGACCCAGTACTTC. It is translated as CASSRSGRQETQYF.

The gene calls are TRBV7-9 and TRBJ1-5; TRBD1 aligns across 9 bases. Germline trimming cut 1 base from V and 3 bases from J; bases unmatched to any gene: 1. This CDR3 spans 15 amino acids. CDR1 SEHNR and CDR2 FQNEAQ come from the germline V gene (reference sequence). The CDR3 spells CASSLGTGDNQPQHF. The CDR3 DNA follows: TGTGCCAGCAGCTTAGGGACAGGGGACAATCAGCCCCAGCATTTT.

This rearrangement joins TRBV12-3 or TRBV12-4 to TRBJ2-4, with a possible D match to TRBD2 (5 bases). The germline V and J ends were trimmed by 6 bases and 10 bases, with 13 bases remaining between them. This CDR3 is built from 12 residues. The CDR3 reads CASSLDGEIQYF. CDR3 DNA: TGTGCCAGCAGCCTGGACGGGGAAATTCAGTACTTC.

The rearrangement joins TRBV3-1 (or the pseudogene TRBV3-2) to TRBJ2-1, with 9 bases identical to TRBD2. After removal of 1 base from V and 6 bases from J, the junction contained 10 bases not matched to a gene. The CDR3 has 17 residues. Germline V CDR1 and CDR2: LGHDT, YNNKEL (reference sequence). In DNA form, the CDR3 reads TGTGCCAGCAGCCAAGGACTTCGGGGACTAGCCCCCAATGAGCAGTTCTTC. Encoded protein: CASSQGLRGLAPNEQFF.

This chain uses TRBV7-2 with TRBJ2-5, with D tentatively TRBD1 (6 bases). The ends were cut back, 8 bases at V and 6 bases at J, with 22 bases in the middle. The CDR3 extends over 15 amino acids. CDR1 is SGHTA and CDR2 is FQGNSA in the germline V gene. The CDR3 here is CASSLPSGRGKTQYF. The CDR3 DNA sequence: TGTGCCAGCTCCTTACCCTCAGGCAGGGGCAAGACCCAGTACTTC.